This TCR beta chain was captured by sequencing in a study of PD-1 blockade in classical Hodgkin lymphoma. Generated by immunoSEQ multiplex PCR, the TCRdb table keeps only in-frame clones and is missing some. The sample records tens of thousands of clones, 55% to 80% being singletons. Looked up from germline, CDR1 is SQVTM and CDR2 is ANQGSEA. This CDR3 contains 14 residues. Trimming removed 6 bases from V and 2 bases from J; junction bases left unmatched: 5. Overall study results and limits: At baseline, newly diagnosed patients reportedly showed less TCR diversity than healthy donors. Those starting nivolumab under 1 year post-ASCT were excluded. The drivers behind the repertoire differences, possibly disease activity or prior therapy, remain undefined.

Sample time point: cycle 4 day 1 (C4D1), after around six weeks of nivolumab. Brentuximab vedotin exposure varied among the patients, all of whom had relapsed after autologous stem cell transplantation. Remarks on this clone: The antigen remains unidentified.

The TCR comes from a human donor with classical Hodgkin lymphoma. Sequencing used peripheral blood mononuclear cells (PBMCs), obtained before the fourth cycle of nivolumab. The rearrangement links TRBV29-1 to TRBJ1-5, with TRBD1 identical over 9 bases. In nucleotides, the CDR3 is TGCAGCGTCCGGGGACAGGGAGGCAATCAGCCCCAGCATTTT. Its translation: CSVRGQGGNQPQHF.